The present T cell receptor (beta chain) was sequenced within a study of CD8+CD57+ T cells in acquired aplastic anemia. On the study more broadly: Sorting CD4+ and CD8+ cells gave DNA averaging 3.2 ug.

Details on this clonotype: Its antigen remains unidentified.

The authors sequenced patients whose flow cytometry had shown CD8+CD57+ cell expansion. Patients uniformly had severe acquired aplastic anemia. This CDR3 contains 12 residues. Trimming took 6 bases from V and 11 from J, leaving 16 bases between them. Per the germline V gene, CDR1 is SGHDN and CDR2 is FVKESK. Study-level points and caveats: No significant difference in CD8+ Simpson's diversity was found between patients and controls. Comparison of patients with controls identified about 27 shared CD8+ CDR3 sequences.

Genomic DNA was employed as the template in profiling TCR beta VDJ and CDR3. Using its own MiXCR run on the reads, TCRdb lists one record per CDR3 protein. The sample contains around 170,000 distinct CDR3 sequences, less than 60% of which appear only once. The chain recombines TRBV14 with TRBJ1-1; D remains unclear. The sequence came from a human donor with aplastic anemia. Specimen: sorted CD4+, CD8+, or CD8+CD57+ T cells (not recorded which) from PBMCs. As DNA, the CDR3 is TGTGCCAGCAGACCAAGTACGGGGAGTGCTTTCTTT. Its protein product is CASRPSTGSAFF.